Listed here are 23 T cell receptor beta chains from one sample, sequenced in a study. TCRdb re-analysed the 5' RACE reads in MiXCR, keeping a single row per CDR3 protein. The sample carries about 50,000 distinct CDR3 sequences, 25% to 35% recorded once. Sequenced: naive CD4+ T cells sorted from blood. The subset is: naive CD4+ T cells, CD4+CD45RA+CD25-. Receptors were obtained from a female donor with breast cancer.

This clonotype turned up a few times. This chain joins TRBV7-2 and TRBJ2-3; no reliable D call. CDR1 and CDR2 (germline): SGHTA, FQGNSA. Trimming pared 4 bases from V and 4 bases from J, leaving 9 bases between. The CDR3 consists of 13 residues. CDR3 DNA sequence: TGTGCCAGCAGCTCCTACATCCCAGATACGCAGTATTTT. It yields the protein CASSSYIPDTQYF.

The CDR3 spells CASSLERLARCTGELFF. DNA of the CDR3: TGTGCCAGCAGCTTGGAACGACTAGCGAGATGCACCGGGGAGCTGTTTTTT. V usage is TRBV5-6 and J usage is TRBJ2-2, with 8 bases aligning to TRBD2. The germline gives CDR1 SGHDT, CDR2 YYEEEE. The CDR3 extends over 17 amino acids. Unmatched junction bases numbered 8, after V lost 0 bases and J lost 4 bases.

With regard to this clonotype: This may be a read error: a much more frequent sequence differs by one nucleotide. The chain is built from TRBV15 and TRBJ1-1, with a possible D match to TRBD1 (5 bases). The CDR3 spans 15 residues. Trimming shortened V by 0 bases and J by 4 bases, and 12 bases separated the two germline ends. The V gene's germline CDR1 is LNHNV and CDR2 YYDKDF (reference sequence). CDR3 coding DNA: TGTGCCACCAGCAGAGATCTGGCAGGGATCACTGAAGCTTTCTTT. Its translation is CATSRDLAGITEAFF.

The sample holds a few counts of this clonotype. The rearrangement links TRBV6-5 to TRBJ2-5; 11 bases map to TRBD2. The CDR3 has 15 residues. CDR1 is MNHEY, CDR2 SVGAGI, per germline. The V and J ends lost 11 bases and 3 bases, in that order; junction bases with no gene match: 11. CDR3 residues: CAGTSTSGNEETQYF. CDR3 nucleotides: TGTGCCGGCACCTCGACTAGCGGGAATGAAGAGACCCAGTACTTC.

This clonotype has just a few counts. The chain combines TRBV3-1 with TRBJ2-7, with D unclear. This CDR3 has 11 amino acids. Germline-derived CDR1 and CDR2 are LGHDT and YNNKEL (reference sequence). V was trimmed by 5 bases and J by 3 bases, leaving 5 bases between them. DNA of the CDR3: TGTGCCAGCAGCTCGAACTACGAGCAGTACTTC. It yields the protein CASSSNYEQYF.

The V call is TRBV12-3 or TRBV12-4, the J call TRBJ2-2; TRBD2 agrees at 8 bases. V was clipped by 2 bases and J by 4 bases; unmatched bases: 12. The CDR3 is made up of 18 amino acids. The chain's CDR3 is CASSLIAGRKITTGELFF. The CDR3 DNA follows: TGTGCCAGCAGTTTAATAGCGGGACGCAAGATTACCACCGGGGAGCTGTTTTTT.

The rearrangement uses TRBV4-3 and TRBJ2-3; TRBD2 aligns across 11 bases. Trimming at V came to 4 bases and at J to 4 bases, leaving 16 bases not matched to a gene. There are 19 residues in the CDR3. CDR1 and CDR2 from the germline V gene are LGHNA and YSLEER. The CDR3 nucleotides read TGCGCCAGCAGCCGCATGGGGACTAGCGGAGCCAAGGGCGCAGATACGCAGTATTTT. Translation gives CASSRMGTSGAKGADTQYF.

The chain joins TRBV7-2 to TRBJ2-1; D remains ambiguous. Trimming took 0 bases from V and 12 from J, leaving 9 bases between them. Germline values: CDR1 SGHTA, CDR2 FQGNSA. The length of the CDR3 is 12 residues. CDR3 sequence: CASSLASLGQFF. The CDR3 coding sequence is TGTGCCAGCAGCTTAGCATCCTTGGGGCAGTTCTTC.

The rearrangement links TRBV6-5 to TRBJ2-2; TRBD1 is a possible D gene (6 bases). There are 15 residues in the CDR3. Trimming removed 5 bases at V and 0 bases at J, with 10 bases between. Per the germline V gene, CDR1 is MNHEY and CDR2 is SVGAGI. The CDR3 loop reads CASSPDRPNTGELFF. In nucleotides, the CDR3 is TGTGCCAGCAGTCCAGACAGGCCGAACACCGGGGAGCTGTTTTTT.

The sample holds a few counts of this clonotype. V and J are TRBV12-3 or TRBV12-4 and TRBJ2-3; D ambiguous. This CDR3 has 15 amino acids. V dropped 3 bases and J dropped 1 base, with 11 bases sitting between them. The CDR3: CASSLGLVGTDTQYF. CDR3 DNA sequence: TGTGCCAGCAGTTTGGGGTTAGTTGGCACAGATACGCAGTATTTT.

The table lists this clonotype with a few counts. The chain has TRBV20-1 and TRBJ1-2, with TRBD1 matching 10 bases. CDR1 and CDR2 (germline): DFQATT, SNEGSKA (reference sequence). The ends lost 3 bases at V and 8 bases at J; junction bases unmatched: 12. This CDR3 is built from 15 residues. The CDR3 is CSARQISGQGEGYTF. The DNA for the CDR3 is TGCAGTGCTAGGCAAATTTCCGGACAGGGGGAAGGCTACACCTTC.

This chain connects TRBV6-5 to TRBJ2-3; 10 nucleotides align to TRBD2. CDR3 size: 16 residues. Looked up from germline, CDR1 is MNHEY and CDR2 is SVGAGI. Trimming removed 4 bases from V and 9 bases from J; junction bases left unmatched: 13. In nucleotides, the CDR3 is TGTGCCAGCAGTTTAGGGGGCAGCGGGAGGGGTCGGACGCAGTATTTT. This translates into CASSLGGSGRGRTQYF.

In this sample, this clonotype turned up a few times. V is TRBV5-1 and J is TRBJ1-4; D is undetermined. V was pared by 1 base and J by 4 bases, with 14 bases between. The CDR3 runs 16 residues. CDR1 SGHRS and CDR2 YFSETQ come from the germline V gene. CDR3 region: CASSLNSPRGNEKLFF. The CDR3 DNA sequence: TGCGCCAGCAGCTTGAACTCCCCGCGGGGTAATGAAAAACTGTTTTTT.

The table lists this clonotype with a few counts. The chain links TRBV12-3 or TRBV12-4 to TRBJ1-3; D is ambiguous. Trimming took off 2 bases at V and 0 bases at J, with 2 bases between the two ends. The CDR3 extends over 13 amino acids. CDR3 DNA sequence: TGTGCCAGCAGTTTAAGCTCTGGAAACACCATATATTTT. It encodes CASSLSSGNTIYF.

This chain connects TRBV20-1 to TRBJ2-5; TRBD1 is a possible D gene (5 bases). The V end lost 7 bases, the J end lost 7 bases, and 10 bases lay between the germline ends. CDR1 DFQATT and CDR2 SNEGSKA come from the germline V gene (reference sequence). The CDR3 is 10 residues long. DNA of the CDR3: TGCAGTGTCCAGGGTAGGACCCAGTACTTC. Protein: CSVQGRTQYF.

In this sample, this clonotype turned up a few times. The CDR3: CASSNFKNRDRDHEQYF. The CDR3 DNA reads as TGTGCCAGCAGCAATTTTAAAAACCGGGACAGGGACCACGAGCAGTACTTC. This chain links TRBV21-1 with TRBJ2-7; no DNA check was done on the table's D call, TRBD1. TRBV21-1 is assigned pseudogene status. The CDR3 length is 17 residues.

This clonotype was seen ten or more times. The DNA for the CDR3 is TGCGCCAGCAGCCAAGCGGGACAGGGCTATGGCTACACCTTC. Protein sequence: CASSQAGQGYGYTF. The chain uses TRBV4-1 and TRBJ1-2, with 9 bases matching TRBD1. Germline-derived CDR1 and CDR2 are MGHRA and YSYEKL. CDR3 length equals 14 residues. V was pared by 1 base and J by 4 bases, with 1 base of the junction left unmatched.

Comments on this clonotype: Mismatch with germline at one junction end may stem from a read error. The CDR3 nucleotides are TGTACCAGCAGCCTACAGGGTGGTCGGACTGAAGCTTTCTTT. Translating it yields CTSSLQGGRTEAFF. V gene TRBV3-1 combines with J gene TRBJ1-1, with a tentative D call TRBD1 (6 bases). This CDR3 comprises 14 residues. Germline CDR1 LGHDT, CDR2 YNNKEL (reference sequence).

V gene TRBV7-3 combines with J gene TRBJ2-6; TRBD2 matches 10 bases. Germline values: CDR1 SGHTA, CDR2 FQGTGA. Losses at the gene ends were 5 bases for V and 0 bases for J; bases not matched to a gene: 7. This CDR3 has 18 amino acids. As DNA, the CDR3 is TGTGCCAGCAGCCAAGAGCGGGGGGGCCGCTCTGGGGCCAACGTCCTGACTTTC. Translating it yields CASSQERGGRSGANVLTF.

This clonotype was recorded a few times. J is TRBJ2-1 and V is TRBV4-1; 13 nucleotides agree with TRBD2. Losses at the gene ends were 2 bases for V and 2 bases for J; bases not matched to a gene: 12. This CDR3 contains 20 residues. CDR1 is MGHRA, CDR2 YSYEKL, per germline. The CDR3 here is CASSQTLLAGGPRTYNEQFF. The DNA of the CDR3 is TGCGCCAGCAGCCAAACCTTACTAGCGGGGGGGCCGCGGACCTACAATGAGCAGTTCTTC.

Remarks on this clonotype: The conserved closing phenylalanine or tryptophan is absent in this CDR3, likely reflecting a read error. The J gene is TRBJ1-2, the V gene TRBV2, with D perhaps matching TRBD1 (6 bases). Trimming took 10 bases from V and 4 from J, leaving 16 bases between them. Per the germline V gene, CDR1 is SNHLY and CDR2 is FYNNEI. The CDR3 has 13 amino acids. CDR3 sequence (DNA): TGTGCCACAGCCTTGGACAGCCTCTATGGCTACACCTAC. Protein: CATALDSLYGYTY.

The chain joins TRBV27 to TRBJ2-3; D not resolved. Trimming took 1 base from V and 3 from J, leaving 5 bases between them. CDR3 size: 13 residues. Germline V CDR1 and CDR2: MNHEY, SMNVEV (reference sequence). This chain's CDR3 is CASSLYKTDTQYF. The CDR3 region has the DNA TGTGCCAGCAGTTTATACAAGACAGATACGCAGTATTTT.

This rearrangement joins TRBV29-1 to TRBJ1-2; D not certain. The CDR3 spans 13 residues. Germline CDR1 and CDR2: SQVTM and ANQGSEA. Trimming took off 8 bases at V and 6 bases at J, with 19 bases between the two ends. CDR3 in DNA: TGCAGCTACAAGGAAAGGCTTAATGATGGCTACACCTTC. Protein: CSYKERLNDGYTF.